The rows below give T cell receptor beta chains drawn from one sample of a study of response to subunit inactivated influenza vaccine. Each CDR3 protein is one row after TCRdb ran MiXCR on the RT-PCR reads. Of 150,000 to 200,000 distinct CDR3 sequences listed, approximately 12% were seen once; the top ten hold 25% to 30%. These same records also appear under a second study, on T cells expressing NK-cell markers.

Sequencing was performed on CD8+ T cells sorted from PBMCs, taken 11 to 12 days after vaccination. These receptors were collected from a man aged 50 to 59 who received an inactivated influenza vaccine. CDR3s include the opening cysteine and the closing phenylalanine or tryptophan. Each record gives: V gene, clone size, J gene, D gene, CDR3 protein, CDR3 DNA. A D gene is named only where the DNA matches it firmly. Clone size appears in some rows only: once, few, many, or a class for an expanded clone.

TRBV16	few	TRBJ2-1	-	CASSQAGDWNEQFF	TGTGCCAGCAGCCAAGCAGGGGATTGGAATGAGCAGTTCTTC
TRBV5-1	few	TRBJ2-3	TRBD2	CASSRTTSGGDTQYF	TGCGCCAGCAGCCGGACGACTAGCGGGGGAGATACGCAGTATTTT
TRBV12-3/TRBV12-4	-	TRBJ2-2	TRBD1	CASSRPPGTGDGELFF	TGTGCCAGCAGCCGACCCCCCGGAACAGGGGACGGGGAGCTGTTTTTT
TRBV12-3/TRBV12-4	-	TRBJ2-1	TRBD2	CASSQIAGTYNEQFF	TGTGCCAGCAGCCAGATAGCGGGAACTTACAATGAGCAGTTCTTC
TRBV10-3	-	TRBJ2-7	-	CAIRPVTAAGLGEQYF	TGTGCCATCAGGCCCGTGACTGCTGCGGGTCTGGGCGAGCAGTACTTC
TRBV28	-	TRBJ2-7	-	CASTPPSGLDEQYF	TGTGCCAGCACCCCCCCCTCGGGGTTGGACGAGCAGTACTTC
TRBV4-1	few	TRBJ1-5	-	CASSGNRARGQPQHF	TGCGCCAGCAGCGGAAACAGGGCTAGGGGTCAGCCCCAGCATTTT
TRBV15	few	TRBJ2-5	-	CATSGDRPETQYF	TGTGCCACCAGCGGTGACAGGCCGGAGACCCAGTACTTC
TRBV5-6	-	TRBJ1-1	-	CASSGGVDAFF	TGTGCCAGCAGCGGAGGGGTGGATGCTTTCTTT
TRBV5-6	-	TRBJ2-7	TRBD2	CASSRLAGNEQYF	TGTGCCAGCAGCCGACTAGCGGGAAACGAGCAGTACTTC
TRBV27	few	TRBJ2-3	TRBD1	CASSPSTGSGTDTQYF	TGTGCCAGCAGTCCCTCGACAGGGTCGGGGACAGATACGCAGTATTTT
TRBV12-3/TRBV12-4	few	TRBJ2-3	TRBD2	CASSRLAGGDTDTQYF	TGTGCCAGCAGCCGACTAGCGGGAGGGGATACAGATACGCAGTATTTT
TRBV28	many	TRBJ2-4	-	CATNYGRSRDIQYF	TGTGCCACCAACTATGGGCGTTCGCGGGACATTCAGTACTTC
TRBV5-1	many	TRBJ2-7	-	CASSLGLTYEQYF	TGCGCCAGCAGCCTAGGACTTACCTACGAGCAGTACTTC
TRBV4-3	few	TRBJ2-6	-	CASSQDGQKPPGANVLTF	TGCGCCAGCAGCCAAGATGGACAGAAACCGCCTGGGGCCAACGTCCTGACTTTC
TRBV9	-	TRBJ2-1	-	CASSTRAGRSYNEQFF	TGTGCCAGCAGTACAAGAGCGGGCCGGTCCTACAATGAGCAGTTCTTC
TRBV5-6	-	TRBJ2-5	-	CASSNLGHSLETQYF	TGTGCCAGCAGTAATCTCGGACATTCTCTAGAGACCCAGTACTTC
TRBV12-3/TRBV12-4	-	TRBJ1-2	TRBD1	CASSSGTDYGYTF	TGTGCCAGCAGCTCAGGGACAGACTATGGCTACACCTTC
TRBV5-6	-	TRBJ2-7	TRBD2	CASSFSLALYEQYF	TGTGCCAGCAGCTTCTCACTAGCGCTCTACGAGCAGTACTTC
TRBV6-2/TRBV6-3	few	TRBJ2-1	TRBD2	CASSYTSGGTEQFF	TGTGCCAGCAGTTACACTAGCGGGGGGACTGAGCAGTTCTTC
TRBV4-3	-	TRBJ2-5	TRBD2	CASSPVGGRPLITQYF	TGCGCCAGCAGCCCAGTGGGCGGGAGGCCCCTAATAACCCAGTACTTC
TRBV6-6	few	TRBJ2-7	-	CASSYGAAYEQYF	TGTGCCAGCAGTTACGGCGCAGCCTACGAGCAGTACTTC
TRBV11-2	-	TRBJ2-1	-	CASSLGRHNEQFF	TGTGCCAGCAGCTTAGGTCGACACAATGAGCAGTTCTTC